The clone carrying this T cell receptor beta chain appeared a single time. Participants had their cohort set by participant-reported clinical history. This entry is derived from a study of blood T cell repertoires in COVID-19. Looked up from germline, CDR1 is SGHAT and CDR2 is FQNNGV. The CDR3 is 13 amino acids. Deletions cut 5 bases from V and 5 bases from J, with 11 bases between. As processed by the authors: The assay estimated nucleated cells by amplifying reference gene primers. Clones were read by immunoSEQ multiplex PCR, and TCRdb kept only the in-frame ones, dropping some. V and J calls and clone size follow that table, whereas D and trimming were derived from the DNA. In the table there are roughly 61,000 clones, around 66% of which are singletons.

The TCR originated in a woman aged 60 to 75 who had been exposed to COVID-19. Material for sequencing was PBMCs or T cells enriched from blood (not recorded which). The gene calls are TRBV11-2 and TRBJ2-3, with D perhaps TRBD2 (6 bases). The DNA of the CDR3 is TGTGCCAGCAGCCGAGGAGGGAAAGATACGCAGTATTTT. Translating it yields CASSRGGKDTQYF.